One and the same sample provided the 8 T cell receptor beta chains below, sequenced in a study of blood T cell repertoires in COVID-19. Repertoires were generated with immunoSEQ multiplex PCR, while TCRdb's copy carries only in-frame clones and drops some. The data hold over 150,000 clones, with approximately 94% observed a single time. What was sequenced was peripheral blood. These receptor sequences come from a man aged 30 to 39 with COVID-19, enrolled during active disease.

This clone was observed a handful of times. The chain recombines TRBV4-1 with TRBJ1-1; TRBD1 matches 8 bases. The CDR3 runs to 15 residues. The ends lost 3 bases at V and 1 base at J; junction bases unmatched: 4. Germline assignment: CDR1 MGHRA and CDR2 YSYEKL. The CDR3: CASSHLGTGNTEAFF. In DNA, the CDR3 is TGCGCCAGCAGCCACCTAGGGACAGGGAACACTGAAGCTTTCTTT.

This clone was detected only once. CDR3 coding DNA: TGTGCCAGCTCATCGACAGAGGTGTTCACTGAAGCTTTCTTT. Its protein is CASSSTEVFTEAFF. This chain joins TRBV18 and TRBJ1-1, with a weak D call TRBD1 (5 bases). The CDR3 is 14 amino acids. Trimming cost V 5 bases and J 4 bases, with 14 bases left between them. Germline loops: CDR1 KGHSH, CDR2 LQKENI.

The chain is built from TRBV18 and TRBJ2-6, with unresolved D. Germline CDR1 reads KGHSH; CDR2 reads LQKENI. This CDR3 region has 17 residues. With 1 base removed from V and 0 bases from J, the gap between germline ends came to 10 bases. The CDR3 sequence is CASSPRPVTSGANVLTF. The CDR3 bases are TGTGCCAGCTCACCACGTCCGGTAACCTCTGGGGCCAACGTCCTGACTTTC.

This clone has a single count. V is TRBV27 and J is TRBJ2-2, with D possibly being TRBD1 (5 bases). V lost 9 bases to trimming and J lost 1 base, with 12 bases between them. There are 14 residues in the CDR3. Germline CDR1 MNHEY, CDR2 SMNVEV (reference sequence). CDR3: CASKRQKNTGELFF. CDR3 nucleotide sequence: TGTGCCAGTAAGAGACAGAAGAACACCGGGGAGCTGTTTTTT.

V gene TRBV7-3 combines with J gene TRBJ2-7; 7 positions match TRBD1. V lost 1 base to trimming and J lost 3 bases; unmatched junction nucleotides: 9. The CDR3 runs 16 residues. Germline-derived CDR1 and CDR2 are SGHTA and FQGTGA. The CDR3 region is CASSLKPQGVDYEQYF. CDR3 DNA sequence: TGTGCCAGCAGCTTAAAACCCCAGGGGGTCGACTACGAGCAGTACTTC.

The chain combines TRBV5-1 with TRBJ2-7, with TRBD1 identical over 7 bases. Germline V gene sequence: CDR1 SGHRS, CDR2 YFSETQ. After removal of 0 bases from V and 4 bases from J, the junction contained 10 bases not matched to a gene. CDR3 length: 16 residues. The CDR3 region is CASSLGPGTEAYEQYF. In DNA, the CDR3 is TGCGCCAGCAGCTTGGGCCCCGGGACAGAGGCATACGAGCAGTACTTC.

The chain carries TRBV5-4 and TRBJ2-3, with 14 bases lining up with TRBD2. Germline V gives CDR1 SGHNT, CDR2 YYREEE (reference sequence). V shed 4 bases, J shed 9 bases, and the junction held 7 bases outside the gene matches. The CDR3 spans 15 residues. The DNA of the CDR3 is TGTGCCAGCAGCCAGGGACTAGCGGGGGCGGACACGCAGTATTTT. Translated: CASSQGLAGADTQYF. Full variable domain (outside the CDR3, taken from reference TRBV5-4 and TRBJ2-3): ETGVTQSPTHLIKTRGQQVTLRCSSQSGHNTVSWYQQALGQGPQFIFQYYREEENGRGNFPPRFSGLQFPNYSSELNVNALELDDSALYLCASSQGLAGADTQYFGPGTRLTVL.

The V gene is TRBV12-3 or TRBV12-4, the J gene TRBJ1-1; possible D gene TRBD1, 5 bases. This CDR3 has 13 amino acids. Trimming pared 5 bases from V and 8 bases from J, leaving 15 bases between. The CDR3 loop is CASSLLGHPEAFF. The CDR3 region has the DNA TGTGCCAGCAGTCTACTTGGACACCCGGAAGCTTTCTTT.